This T cell receptor (beta chain) was observed in a study of blood T cells in healthy people across ages. Through a sample-barcoded 5' primer and a J-beta primer mix, a second PCR was run for roughly 7 to 12 cycles. The template-switch adaptor was a 5' adaptor with 12 random nucleotides. It tagged each cDNA molecule. TCRdb re-analysed the 5' RACE reads in MiXCR, keeping a single row per CDR3 protein. The table shows 1.5 million to 2 million distinct CDR3 sequences, with about two fifths occurring only once. J lost 8 bases, V lost 3 bases, and 9 bases had no gene match. Germline V gene sequence: CDR1 SQVTM, CDR2 ANQGSEA. The CDR3 runs to 13 residues.

The TCR sequence derives from a human donor in good health. The chain is built from TRBV29-1 and TRBJ1-2; 7 nucleotides line up with TRBD1. Sequencing input: blood. The CDR3 bases are TGCAGCGTTGACGCATACAGGGGCAACGGCTACACCTTC. This encodes CSVDAYRGNGYTF. The variable domain in full, completed from reference TRBV29-1 and TRBJ1-2, reads SAVISQKPSRDICQRGTSLTIQCQVDSQVTMMFWYRQQPGQSLTLIATANQGSEATYESGFVIDKFPISRPNLTFSTLTVSNMSPEDSSIYLCSVDAYRGNGYTFGSGTRLTVV.